This entry lists 16 T cell receptor beta chains sequenced from one sample in a study of vaccination and CD4 T cells after COVID-19. Treatment of the sample: roughly 11-day PBMC culture with coronavirus spike peptide pools or control peptides (ViraFEST assay). The antigens these receptors bind are not known. Cultured CD4+ T cells had their DNA profiled by the Oncomine TCR Beta short-read assay. TCRdb processed the PCR reads anew with MiXCR; each CDR3 protein has one entry. The table records fewer than 15,000 distinct CDR3 sequences, about 28% of them present only once. Sequencing was carried out using cultured CD4+ T cells from blood. These TCRs come from a human donor with COVID-19.

A few counts support this clonotype. The J gene is TRBJ2-2, the V gene TRBV7-9, with TRBD2 as a possible D gene (6 bases). CDR1 SEHNR and CDR2 FQNEAQ come from the germline V gene (reference sequence). The CDR3 contains 13 residues. Trimming left V 5 bases short and J 4 bases short, with 8 bases between. The CDR3 reads CASSPGVTGELFF. CDR3 coding DNA: TGTGCCAGCAGCCCGGGGGTCACCGGGGAGCTGTTTTTT.

The chain links TRBV9 to TRBJ2-5, with 8 bases fitting TRBD1. CDR1 SGDLS and CDR2 YYNGEE come from the germline V gene. This CDR3 spans 16 amino acids. V lost 5 bases, J lost 2 bases, and 11 bases stayed unmatched. CDR3: CASSGTGDLAQETQYF. The CDR3, as DNA: TGTGCCAGCAGTGGGACAGGCGACCTCGCACAAGAGACCCAGTACTTC.

This chain uses TRBV5-4 with TRBJ2-1; maybe TRBD1 (6 bases). The V gene lost 3 bases and the J gene lost 4 bases, with 11 bases spanning the gap. CDR3 size: 14 residues. The V gene's germline CDR1 is SGHNT and CDR2 YYREEE (reference sequence). This CDR3 is CASSSMGAYNEQFF. CDR3 sequence (DNA): TGTGCCAGCAGCTCCATGGGGGCTTACAATGAGCAGTTCTTC.

This clonotype turned up a few times. This rearrangement joins TRBV12-3 or TRBV12-4 to TRBJ1-5; TRBD1 is a possible D gene (5 bases). This CDR3 has 15 residues. Deletions cut 7 bases from V and 2 bases from J, with 15 bases between. The DNA of the CDR3 is TGTGCCAGCACCCCCCAGCTGGGGGGCAATCAGCCCCAGCATTTT. Amino acid sequence: CASTPQLGGNQPQHF.

By proportion, this clonotype is medium-sized. The chain couples TRBV5-6 to TRBJ1-6; D gene ambiguous. V lost 4 bases, J lost 8 bases, and 16 bases lay in between. Germline-derived CDR1 and CDR2 are SGHDT and YYEEEE. The CDR3 runs to 15 residues. CDR3 residues: CASSLARSLYSPLHF. DNA of the CDR3: TGTGCCAGCAGCCTTGCCCGGAGCCTTTATTCACCCCTCCACTTT.

The V gene is TRBV20-1, the J gene TRBJ2-1; tentative D call: TRBD2 (7 bases). The CDR3 length is 14 residues. Germline V gene sequence: CDR1 DFQATT, CDR2 SNEGSKA (reference sequence). The CDR3 reads CSATGGATYNEQFF. In DNA form, the CDR3 reads TGCAGCGCCACTGGGGGGGCCACCTACAATGAGCAGTTCTTC.

This clonotype has a handful of counts. The chain is built from TRBV27 and TRBJ1-1; TRBD1 matches 12 bases. The V gene's germline CDR1 is MNHEY and CDR2 SMNVEV (reference sequence). The junction had 5 bases not matched to a gene; V was cut back by 4 bases and J by 8 bases. This CDR3 region has 14 residues. CDR3 residues: CASSSRDRGLEAFF. The CDR3 region has the DNA TGTGCCAGCAGTTCTCGGGACAGGGGGCTGGAAGCTTTCTTT.

The chain couples TRBV6-1 to TRBJ1-2, with D perhaps TRBD1 (5 bases). In germline, CDR1 is MNHNS, CDR2 SASEGT. The CDR3 has 14 amino acids. The V end lost 7 bases, the J end lost 6 bases, and 18 bases lay between the germline ends. The CDR3 protein is CASTPRGRVDGYTF. The CDR3 nucleotides are TGTGCCAGCACCCCCCGGGGCAGGGTGGATGGCTACACCTTC.

The rearrangement links TRBV5-1 to TRBJ2-6; 7 bases are a match to TRBD1. In germline, CDR1 is SGHRS, CDR2 YFSETQ. V shed 1 base and J 2 bases; nucleotides not matched to a gene: 15. There are 20 residues in the CDR3. In nucleotides, the CDR3 is TGCGCCAGCAGCTTGCCGATCGGGACAGTTTCCTTCCCTGGGGCCAACGTCCTGACTTTC. It translates to CASSLPIGTVSFPGANVLTF.

The chain joins TRBV6-5 to TRBJ2-7, with 12 bases fitting TRBD1. This CDR3 is 17 amino acids long. Unmatched junction bases numbered 8, after V lost 0 bases and J lost 5 bases. Per the germline V gene, CDR1 is MNHEY and CDR2 is SVGAGI. The CDR3 protein is CASSYSTGTGGADEQYF. CDR3 sequence (DNA): TGTGCCAGCAGTTACTCGACTGGGACAGGGGGCGCGGACGAGCAGTACTTC.

The J gene is TRBJ1-2, the V gene TRBV21-1; the table gives TRBD1 as D, unverified against the DNA. TRBV21-1 is noted as a pseudogene. The CDR3 is 13 residues long. DNA of the CDR3: TGTGCCAGCAGCGCCAGACAGGGGTCTGGCTACACCTTC. It yields the protein CASSARQGSGYTF.

This clonotype occurred a few times. J is TRBJ1-2 and V is TRBV6-2 or TRBV6-3, with TRBD1 matching over 8 bases. CDR3 length: 15 amino acids. Unmatched junction bases numbered 11, after V lost 7 bases and J lost 4 bases. The germline V gene encodes CDR1 MNHEY and CDR2 SVGEGT. This chain's CDR3 is CASKPSGDRGYGYTF. The CDR3 DNA is TGTGCCAGCAAACCCTCGGGAGACAGGGGCTATGGCTACACCTTC.

This clonotype was seen more than once but under ten times. This chain links TRBV10-3 with TRBJ1-3; unclear D gene. The CDR3 is 14 residues long. Trimming removed 3 bases at V and 0 bases at J, with 6 bases between. Germline lookup yields CDR1 ENHRY and CDR2 SYGVKD. The chain's CDR3 is CAISDGSSGNTIYF. The CDR3 bases are TGTGCCATCAGTGATGGAAGCTCTGGAAACACCATATATTTT.

The chain carries TRBV4-1 and TRBJ2-7, with a tentative D call TRBD1 (5 bases). V dropped 1 base and J dropped 4 bases, with 14 bases sitting between them. The germline gives CDR1 MGHRA, CDR2 YSYEKL. The CDR3 is made up of 15 amino acids. The DNA of the CDR3 is TGCGCCAGCAGCCAAGGACCAAGCAAGGGGTACGAGCAGTACTTC. It specifies CASSQGPSKGYEQYF.

The chain recombines TRBV12-3 or TRBV12-4 with TRBJ1-1; tentative D call: TRBD1 (6 bases). V gave up 3 bases and J gave up 10 bases, with 21 bases separating them. This CDR3 has 15 residues. The CDR3 nucleotides read TGTGCCAGCAGTTTTGGGTGGGGGCCACATTCTCGAGCTTTCTTT. This translates into CASSFGWGPHSRAFF.

This clonotype was observed a few times. The chain has TRBV5-4 and TRBJ2-5; D gene unclear. V lost 1 base to trimming and J lost 5 bases, with 9 bases between them. The CDR3 is 13 residues long. Germline CDR1 reads SGHNT; CDR2 reads YYREEE (reference sequence). The CDR3 DNA sequence: TGTGCCAGCAGCTTGACGGATCTGGAGACCCAGTACTTC. Its translation is CASSLTDLETQYF.